These T cell receptor beta chains were read from a single sample in a study of blood T cell repertoires in COVID-19. Profiling relied on immunoSEQ multiplex PCR, and the TCRdb table lists in-frame clones only, not all of them. The sample lists around 50,000 clones; roughly 91% were seen once. Sequenced sample: peripheral blood. All receptors derive from a man aged 45-65 years with active COVID-19. Both conserved end residues are part of each CDR3. Each record gives: J gene, V gene, D gene, clone size, CDR3 DNA, CDR3 protein. The D gene is left open where the match is weak. Size tells how often a clone was seen (once, few, many) or the class of an expanded clone, and some rows leave it out.

j_gene: TRBJ2-1; v_gene: TRBV30; d_gene: TRBD1; abundance: NA; CDR3nt: TGTGCCTGGAGTGTACAAGGGGGCGAGAATGAGCAGTTCTTC; CDR3aa: CAWSVQGGENEQFF
j_gene: TRBJ1-1; v_gene: TRBV7-9; d_gene: NA; abundance: few; CDR3nt: TGTGCCAGCAGCTTAAGGAGCACCACTGAAGCTTTCTTT; CDR3aa: CASSLRSTTEAFF
j_gene: TRBJ1-5; v_gene: TRBV10-1; d_gene: NA; abundance: NA; CDR3nt: TGCGCCAGCAAGAGGCGAAGGCGTCAGCCCCAGCATTTT; CDR3aa: CASKRRRRQPQHF
j_gene: TRBJ1-4; v_gene: TRBV9; d_gene: NA; abundance: NA; CDR3nt: TGTGCCAGCAGCGTCGACAGGAGCCCGAATGAAAAACTGTTTTTT; CDR3aa: CASSVDRSPNEKLFF
j_gene: TRBJ1-2; v_gene: TRBV28; d_gene: NA; abundance: NA; CDR3nt: TGTGCCAGCAGTTACGAGTTTGGCTACACCTTC; CDR3aa: CASSYEFGYTF
j_gene: TRBJ2-7; v_gene: TRBV7-2; d_gene: TRBD1; abundance: few; CDR3nt: TGTGCCAGCAGCTTACTAACGACAGGGGCCTACGAGCAGTACTTC; CDR3aa: CASSLLTTGAYEQYF
j_gene: TRBJ2-7; v_gene: TRBV29-1; d_gene: TRBD1; abundance: NA; CDR3nt: TGCAGCGTTGAAGACGAGACAGGGAAATTCTACGAGCAGTACTTC; CDR3aa: CSVEDETGKFYEQYF
j_gene: TRBJ2-1; v_gene: TRBV11-3; d_gene: NA; abundance: NA; CDR3nt: TGTGCCAGCAGCTTAGGGGCTAGCGTAGCCAATGAGCAGTTCTTC; CDR3aa: CASSLGASVANEQFF
j_gene: TRBJ2-5; v_gene: TRBV7-9; d_gene: TRBD1; abundance: NA; CDR3nt: TGTGCCACTGTGAGGGGGCACTGGGAGACCCAGTACTTC; CDR3aa: CATVRGHWETQYF
j_gene: TRBJ1-1; v_gene: TRBV14; d_gene: NA; abundance: once; CDR3nt: TGTGCCAGCAGCCATAATACGGTCACTGAAGCTTTCTTT; CDR3aa: CASSHNTVTEAFF
j_gene: TRBJ1-3; v_gene: TRBV24-1; d_gene: NA; abundance: once; CDR3nt: TGTGCCACCAGTGAGGCAAGCTCTGGAAACACCATATATTTT; CDR3aa: CATSEASSGNTIYF
j_gene: TRBJ1-5; v_gene: TRBV5-8; d_gene: TRBD1; abundance: NA; CDR3nt: TGTGCCAGCAGCTCCCAGAGACAGGGTCTCCTTGGTAGCAATCAGCCCCAGCATTTT; CDR3aa: CASSSQRQGLLGSNQPQHF
j_gene: TRBJ1-1; v_gene: TRBV29-1; d_gene: NA; abundance: NA; CDR3nt: TGCAGCTTCAAGGGGCTGGGGGGCACTGAAGCTTTCTTT; CDR3aa: CSFKGLGGTEAFF
j_gene: TRBJ1-5; v_gene: TRBV15; d_gene: NA; abundance: NA; CDR3nt: TGTGCCACCAGTCGACAGCTTAGCAATCAGCCCCAGCATTTT; CDR3aa: CATSRQLSNQPQHF
j_gene: TRBJ1-5; v_gene: TRBV2; d_gene: NA; abundance: NA; CDR3nt: TGTGCCAGCAGGCGGGATTCTTCCCAGCCCCAGCATTTT; CDR3aa: CASRRDSSQPQHF
j_gene: TRBJ2-2; v_gene: TRBV6-5; d_gene: NA; abundance: NA; CDR3nt: TGTGCCAGCAGTTGGGAGGCCGGGGAGCTGTTTTTT; CDR3aa: CASSWEAGELFF
j_gene: TRBJ2-1; v_gene: TRBV5-1; d_gene: TRBD2; abundance: once; CDR3nt: TGCGCCAGCAGCTTACAACCGGGACTAGCCAATGAGCAGTTCTTC; CDR3aa: CASSLQPGLANEQFF
j_gene: TRBJ1-1; v_gene: TRBV11-3; d_gene: TRBD1; abundance: NA; CDR3nt: TGTGCCAGCAGCTTAGACAGGGGGCGAACTTTATGGACTGAAGCTTTCTTT; CDR3aa: CASSLDRGRTLWTEAFF
j_gene: TRBJ2-7; v_gene: TRBV7-2; d_gene: NA; abundance: NA; CDR3nt: TGTGCCAGCAGCCCAGGACGCCGGGACAACGAGCAGTACTTC; CDR3aa: CASSPGRRDNEQYF
j_gene: TRBJ1-2; v_gene: TRBV27; d_gene: NA; abundance: few; CDR3nt: TGTGCCAGCAGTGCGAATGGGCCATATGGCTACACCTTC; CDR3aa: CASSANGPYGYTF
j_gene: TRBJ2-3; v_gene: TRBV28; d_gene: TRBD1; abundance: NA; CDR3nt: TGTGCCGGGGGACAGGGGGCTCCGAGCACAGATACGCAGTATTTT; CDR3aa: CAGGQGAPSTDTQYF
j_gene: TRBJ1-2; v_gene: TRBV4-3; d_gene: TRBD1; abundance: NA; CDR3nt: TGCGCCAGCAGCCAGACGGACAGGGGAGGCTACACCTTC; CDR3aa: CASSQTDRGGYTF
j_gene: TRBJ1-6; v_gene: TRBV12-2; d_gene: NA; abundance: once; CDR3nt: TGTGCAAGTCGCTTAGCGCCAGCAACGGGGTCACCCCTCCACTTT; CDR3aa: CASRLAPATGSPLHF
j_gene: TRBJ2-1; v_gene: TRBV18; d_gene: TRBD2; abundance: NA; CDR3nt: TGTGCCAGCTCACCCACTCCTCTGGGAGGGTCCTACAATGAGCAGTTCTTC; CDR3aa: CASSPTPLGGSYNEQFF
j_gene: TRBJ2-3; v_gene: TRBV24-1; d_gene: TRBD2; abundance: NA; CDR3nt: TGTGCCACCGGCGCGACTAGCGGGACCCATACGCAGTATTTT; CDR3aa: CATGATSGTHTQYF
j_gene: TRBJ2-3; v_gene: TRBV10-3; d_gene: TRBD1; abundance: once; CDR3nt: TGTGCCATCAGCACAGGGGAAGTTGCAGATACGCAGTATTTT; CDR3aa: CAISTGEVADTQYF
j_gene: TRBJ2-5; v_gene: TRBV27; d_gene: NA; abundance: NA; CDR3nt: TGTGCCAGCAGTTTGGGATTCGACAGGAACCAAGAGACCCAGTACTTC; CDR3aa: CASSLGFDRNQETQYF
j_gene: TRBJ2-4; v_gene: TRBV19; d_gene: TRBD2; abundance: NA; CDR3nt: TGTGCCAGTAGTTCATGGGGCGGGAGACCCCTAGCCAAAAACATTCAGTACTTC; CDR3aa: CASSSWGGRPLAKNIQYF
j_gene: TRBJ1-6; v_gene: TRBV4-3; d_gene: TRBD1; abundance: few; CDR3nt: TGCGCCAGCAGCCAAGGCCGGACAGGGGGATCGTATTCACCCCTCCACTTT; CDR3aa: CASSQGRTGGSYSPLHF
j_gene: TRBJ2-3; v_gene: TRBV27; d_gene: NA; abundance: NA; CDR3nt: TGTGCCAGCAGTTCCGACTTCACTAGCACAGATACGCAGTATTTT; CDR3aa: CASSSDFTSTDTQYF
j_gene: TRBJ1-1; v_gene: TRBV24-1; d_gene: NA; abundance: NA; CDR3nt: TGTGCCACCAGTGATTTGACGGGTGAAGCTTTCTTT; CDR3aa: CATSDLTGEAFF
j_gene: TRBJ2-7; v_gene: TRBV21-1; d_gene: NA; abundance: NA; CDR3nt: TGTGCCAGCAGCAAAGGCTCCAGGGCATACTACGAGCAGTACTTC; CDR3aa: CASSKGSRAYYEQYF
j_gene: TRBJ2-2; v_gene: TRBV4-2; d_gene: NA; abundance: NA; CDR3nt: TGTGCCAGCAGCCTAGGGAGCGGAGCGAACACCGGGGAGCTGTTTTTT; CDR3aa: CASSLGSGANTGELFF